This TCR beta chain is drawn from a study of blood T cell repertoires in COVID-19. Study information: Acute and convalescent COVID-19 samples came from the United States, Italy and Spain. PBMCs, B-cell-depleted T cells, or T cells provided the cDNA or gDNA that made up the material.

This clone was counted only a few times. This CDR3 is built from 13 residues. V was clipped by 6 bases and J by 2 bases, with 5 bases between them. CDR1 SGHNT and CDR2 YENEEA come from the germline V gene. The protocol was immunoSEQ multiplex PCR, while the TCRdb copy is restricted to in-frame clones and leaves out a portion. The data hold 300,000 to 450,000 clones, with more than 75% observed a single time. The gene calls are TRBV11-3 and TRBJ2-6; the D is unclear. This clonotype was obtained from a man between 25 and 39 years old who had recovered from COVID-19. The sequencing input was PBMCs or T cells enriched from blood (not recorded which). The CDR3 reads CASSRAGANVLTF. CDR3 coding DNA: TGTGCCAGCAGTCGGGCTGGGGCCAACGTCCTGACTTTC.